This T cell receptor (beta chain) was sequenced in a study of response to subunit inactivated influenza vaccine (dated by TCRdb to the late 2010s). Regarding the study in general: Deep quantitative profiling of the T cell receptor repertoire was used in the study to follow responses to a trivalent subunit inactivated influenza vaccine.

V was cut back by 0 bases and J by 3 bases, leaving a gap of 14 bases between them. From a lookup of the germline V gene (reference sequence), CDR1 and CDR2 are DFQATT and SNEGSKA. The CDR3 measures 15 amino acids from cysteine to phenylalanine. Only CDR3 DNA is held: 45 bases, read in frame from base 1. Points the paper makes about the study in general: The authors proposed that each seasonal influenza vaccination may bring in only a limited number of new T cells.

Comments on this clonotype: Its antigen is not yet known. The sample holds no much larger clone one base away, and base qualities are not on file.

Library creation used RT-PCR. Instrument used: Illumina HiSeq 2500. TCRdb redid the processing of the public reads, applying fastp at Q25 and MiXCR, and retained in-frame beta chains. Rows merge per CDR3 protein into single entries with the most common DNA and genes. The sample contains hundreds of thousands of distinct CDR3 sequences, around 10% of them found a single time. The ten largest clones take up approximately 10% of the sample. These data were likewise used in another study, on T cells expressing NK-cell markers. According to the second study: TCR beta cDNA libraries were prepared using 5'RACE template switching, which introduced a universal primer site and unique molecular identifiers. In sorted CD3+CD56+NKG2C+, CD3+CD56+NKG2C- and CD3+CD56-NKG2C+ T-cell subsets from several donors, TCR beta-chain repertoires were profiled. Seven of the eight sequenced donors were HCMV-seropositive and one was HCMV-seronegative. To restrict sorting to alphabetaTCR-expressing T cells, an anti-gammadeltaTCR antibody was added in several experiments. In roughly six donors, the dominant CD3+CD56+NKG2C+ clonotypes ranked among the top 10 CD8+ clonotypes, making up roughly 1.0-8% of CD8+ T cells. Those dominant clonotypes were again the most abundant among CD3+CD56-NKG2C+ cells in four donors, at roughly 28.3-65%. Whether the expanded NKG2C-expressing T cell clones were specific for HCMV antigens was left unclear. Randomly selected healthy volunteers, three men and five women, were used as the eight sequenced donors. HCMV-specific IgG was detected in serum with a commercial ELISA kit to determine HCMV serostatus. Ficoll density gradient centrifugation was used to isolate peripheral blood mononuclear cells from blood. For six donors, bulk peripheral blood T-cell repertoires were also sequenced from unsorted PBMC. cDNA synthesis was primed from the TCR beta constant segment, followed by two successive PCR amplification steps. Libraries were sequenced as 2 x 150 bp reads on Illumina HiSeq 2000/2500, MiSeq or NextSeq. MIGEC was used to demultiplex reads and group reads by UMI, and MiTCR was used to assemble and quantify clonotypes. To exclude erroneous sequences, only TCR cDNA sequences supported by at least two reads were retained. Downstream repertoire analysis used the tcR package, and clonotypes were matched across fractions by CDR3 nucleotide sequence plus V segment. Antigen specificity was annotated against VDJdb with VDJmatch, allowing one amino acid substitution in CDR3.

This sequence originates from a man aged 45-65 years who received an inactivated influenza vaccine. Donor details come from another sample of the same person, matched by shared clones. The sequence joins TRBV20-1 to TRBJ1-1, with TRBD1 perhaps the D gene, on 6 matching bases. Source: PBMCs from blood, taken on the day of vaccination. The CDR3 reads as follows: CSARDMGGWDTEAFF. The nucleotide sequence reads as follows: TGCAGTGCTAGAGATATGGGGGGCTGGGACACTGAAGCTTTCTTT.